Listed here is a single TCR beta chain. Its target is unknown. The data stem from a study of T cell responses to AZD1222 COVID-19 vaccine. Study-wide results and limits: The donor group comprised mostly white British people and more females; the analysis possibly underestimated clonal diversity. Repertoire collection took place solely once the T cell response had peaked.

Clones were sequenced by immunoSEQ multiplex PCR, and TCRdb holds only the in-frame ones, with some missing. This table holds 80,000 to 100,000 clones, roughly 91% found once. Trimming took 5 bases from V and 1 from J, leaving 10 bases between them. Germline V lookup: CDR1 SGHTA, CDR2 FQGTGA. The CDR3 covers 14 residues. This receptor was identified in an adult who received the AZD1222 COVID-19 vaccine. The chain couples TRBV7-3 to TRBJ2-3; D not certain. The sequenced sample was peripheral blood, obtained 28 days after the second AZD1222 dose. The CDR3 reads CASSAHPGTDTQYF. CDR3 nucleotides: TGTGCCAGCAGCGCTCACCCTGGCACAGATACGCAGTATTTT.